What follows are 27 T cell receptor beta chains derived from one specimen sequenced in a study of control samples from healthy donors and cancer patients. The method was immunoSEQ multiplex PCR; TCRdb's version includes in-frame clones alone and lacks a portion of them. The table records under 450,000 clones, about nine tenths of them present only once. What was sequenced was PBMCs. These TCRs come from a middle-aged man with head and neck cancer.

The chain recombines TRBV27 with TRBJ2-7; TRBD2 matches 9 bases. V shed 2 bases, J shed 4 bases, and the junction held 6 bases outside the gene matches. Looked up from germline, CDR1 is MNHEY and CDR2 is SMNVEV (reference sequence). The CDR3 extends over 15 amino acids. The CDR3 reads CASSLSGLAGYEQYF. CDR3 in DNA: TGTGCCAGCAGTTTAAGCGGCCTAGCGGGATACGAGCAGTACTTC.

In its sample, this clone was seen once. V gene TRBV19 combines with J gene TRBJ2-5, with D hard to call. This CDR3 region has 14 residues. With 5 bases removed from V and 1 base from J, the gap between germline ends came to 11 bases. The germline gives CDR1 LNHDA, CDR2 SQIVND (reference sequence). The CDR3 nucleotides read TGTGCCAGTAGTCCCATGACCGGCCAAGAGACCCAGTACTTC. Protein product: CASSPMTGQETQYF.

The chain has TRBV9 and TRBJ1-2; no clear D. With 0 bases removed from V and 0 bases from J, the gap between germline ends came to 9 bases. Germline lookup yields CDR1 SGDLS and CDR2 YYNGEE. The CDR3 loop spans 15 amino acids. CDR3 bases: TGTGCCAGCAGCGTAGTTGACACCACTAACTATGGCTACACCTTC. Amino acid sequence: CASSVVDTTNYGYTF.

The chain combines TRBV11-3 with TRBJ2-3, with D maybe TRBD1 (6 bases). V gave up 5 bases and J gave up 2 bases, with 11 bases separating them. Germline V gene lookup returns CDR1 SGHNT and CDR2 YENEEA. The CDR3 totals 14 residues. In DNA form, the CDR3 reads TGTGCCAGCAGCCTAGGGGGACCCACAGATACGCAGTATTTT. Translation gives CASSLGGPTDTQYF. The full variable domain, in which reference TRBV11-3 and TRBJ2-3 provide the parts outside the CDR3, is EAGVVQSPRYKIIEKKQPVAFWCNPISGHNTLYWYLQNLGQGPELLIRYENEEAVDDSQLPKDRFSAERLKGVDSTLKIQPAELGDSAVYLCASSLGGPTDTQYFGPGTRLTVL.

DNA of the CDR3: TGTGCCAGCAGCTTAGGTACTAGCGGGGGGACCTACGAGCAGTACTTC. Its protein product is CASSLGTSGGTYEQYF. The chain couples TRBV7-2 to TRBJ2-7; 12 nucleotides align to TRBD2. V was pared by 1 base and J by 2 bases, with 3 bases of the junction left unmatched. The CDR3 totals 16 residues. Germline V gene data show CDR1 as SGHTA and CDR2 as FQGNSA.

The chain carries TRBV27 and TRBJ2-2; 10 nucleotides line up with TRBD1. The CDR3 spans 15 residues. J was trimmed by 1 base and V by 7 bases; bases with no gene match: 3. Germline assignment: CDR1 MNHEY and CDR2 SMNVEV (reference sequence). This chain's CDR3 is CASNWDRGNTGELFF. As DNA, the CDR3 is TGTGCCAGCAACTGGGACAGGGGGAACACCGGGGAGCTGTTTTTT.

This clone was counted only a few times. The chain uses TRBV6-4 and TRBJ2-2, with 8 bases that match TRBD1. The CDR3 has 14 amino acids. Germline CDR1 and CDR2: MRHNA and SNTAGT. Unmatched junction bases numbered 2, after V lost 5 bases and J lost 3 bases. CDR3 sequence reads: CASSPGQDTGELFF. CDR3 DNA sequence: TGTGCCAGCAGTCCGGGACAGGACACCGGGGAGCTGTTTTTT.

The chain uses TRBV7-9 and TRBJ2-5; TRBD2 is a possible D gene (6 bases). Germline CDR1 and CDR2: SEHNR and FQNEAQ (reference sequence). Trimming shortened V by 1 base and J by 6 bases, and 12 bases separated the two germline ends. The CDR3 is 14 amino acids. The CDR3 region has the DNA TGTGCCAGCAGCTTAGGCGGCGGGGTCCAGACCCAGTACTTC. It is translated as CASSLGGGVQTQYF.

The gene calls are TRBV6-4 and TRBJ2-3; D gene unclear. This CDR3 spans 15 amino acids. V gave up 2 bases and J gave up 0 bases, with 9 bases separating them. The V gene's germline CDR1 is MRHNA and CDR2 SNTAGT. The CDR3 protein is CASSDQYASTDTQYF. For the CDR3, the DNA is TGTGCCAGCAGTGACCAGTATGCTAGCACAGATACGCAGTATTTT.

The CDR3 sequence is CASSPRERPRLYEQYF. CDR3 nucleotides: TGTGCCAGCAGTCCCCGAGAGCGCCCTCGTCTCTACGAGCAGTACTTC. The V call is TRBV27, the J call TRBJ2-7; no definite D call. There are 16 residues in the CDR3. The germline V gene has CDR1 MNHEY and CDR2 SMNVEV (reference sequence). The V end was cut by 5 bases, the J end by 3 bases, with 20 bases between.

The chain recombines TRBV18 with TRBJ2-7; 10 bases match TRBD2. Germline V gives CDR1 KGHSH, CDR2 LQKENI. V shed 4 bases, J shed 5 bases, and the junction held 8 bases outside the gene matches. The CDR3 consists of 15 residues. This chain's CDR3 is CASSRLLAGPNEQYF. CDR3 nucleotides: TGTGCCAGCTCACGCCTACTAGCGGGACCGAACGAGCAGTACTTC. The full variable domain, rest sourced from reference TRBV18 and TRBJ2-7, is NAGVMQNPRHLVRRRGQEARLRCSPMKGHSHVYWYRQLPEEGLKFMVYLQKENIIDESGMPKERFSAEFPKEGPSILRIQQVVRGDSAAYFCASSRLLAGPNEQYFGPGTRLTVT.

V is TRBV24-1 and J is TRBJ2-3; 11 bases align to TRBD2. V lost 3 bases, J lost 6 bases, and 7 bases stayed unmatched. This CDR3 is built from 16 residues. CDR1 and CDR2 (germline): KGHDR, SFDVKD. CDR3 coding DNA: TGTGCCACCAGTGATGAAAGACTAGCGGGGATTGATACGCAGTATTTT. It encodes CATSDERLAGIDTQYF.

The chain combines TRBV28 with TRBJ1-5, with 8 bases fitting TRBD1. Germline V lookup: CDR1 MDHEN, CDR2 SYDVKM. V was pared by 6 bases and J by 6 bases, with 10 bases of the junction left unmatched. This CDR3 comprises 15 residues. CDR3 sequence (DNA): TGTGCCAGCAGCCTAACAGGGGGTCTCACTCAGCCCCAGCATTTT. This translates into CASSLTGGLTQPQHF.

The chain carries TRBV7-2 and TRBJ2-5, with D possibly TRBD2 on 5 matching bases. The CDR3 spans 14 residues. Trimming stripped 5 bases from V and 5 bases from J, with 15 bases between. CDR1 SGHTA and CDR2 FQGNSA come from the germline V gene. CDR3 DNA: TGTGCCAGCAGCCCATTCGGGGTCAGGGAGACCCAGTACTTC. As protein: CASSPFGVRETQYF.

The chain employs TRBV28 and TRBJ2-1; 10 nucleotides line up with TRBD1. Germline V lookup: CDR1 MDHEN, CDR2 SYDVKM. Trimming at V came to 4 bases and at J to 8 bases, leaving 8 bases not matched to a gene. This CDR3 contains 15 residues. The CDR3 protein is CASSSSRDRGDEQFF. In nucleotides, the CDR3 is TGTGCCAGCAGTTCCTCCCGGGACAGGGGCGATGAGCAGTTCTTC.

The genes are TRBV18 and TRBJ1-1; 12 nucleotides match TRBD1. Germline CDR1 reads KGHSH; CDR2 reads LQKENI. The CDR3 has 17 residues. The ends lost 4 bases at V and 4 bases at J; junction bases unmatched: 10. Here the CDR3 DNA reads TGTGCCAGCTCACGGTCCGGGACAGGGGGCTTAGGCACTGAAGCTTTCTTT. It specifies CASSRSGTGGLGTEAFF.

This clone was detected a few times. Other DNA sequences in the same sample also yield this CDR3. DNA of the CDR3: TGTGCCAGCAGCGTAGGGACAGGGGGGAACTCTGGAAACACCATATATTTT. Translating gives CASSVGTGGNSGNTIYF. The chain employs TRBV9 and TRBJ1-3; 10 nucleotides line up with TRBD1. This CDR3 has 17 amino acids. J lost 0 bases, V lost 0 bases, and 3 bases had no gene match. Germline CDR1 and CDR2: SGDLS and YYNGEE.

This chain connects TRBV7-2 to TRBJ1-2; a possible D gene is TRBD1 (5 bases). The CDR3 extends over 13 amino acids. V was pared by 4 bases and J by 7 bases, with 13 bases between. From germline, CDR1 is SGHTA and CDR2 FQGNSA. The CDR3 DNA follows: TGTGCCAGCAGCTCCCAGGGTTATGGTGGCTACACCTTC. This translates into CASSSQGYGGYTF.

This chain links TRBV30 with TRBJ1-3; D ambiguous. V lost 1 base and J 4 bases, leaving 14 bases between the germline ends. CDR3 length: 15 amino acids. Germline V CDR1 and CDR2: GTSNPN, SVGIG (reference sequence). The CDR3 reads CAWSAGLSGGNTIYF. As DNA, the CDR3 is TGTGCCTGGAGTGCTGGCCTCTCCGGAGGAAACACCATATATTTT.

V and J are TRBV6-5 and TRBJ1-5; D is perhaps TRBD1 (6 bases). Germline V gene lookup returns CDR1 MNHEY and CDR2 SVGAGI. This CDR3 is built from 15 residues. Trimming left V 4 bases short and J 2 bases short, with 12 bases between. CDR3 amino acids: CASSSTGYGNQPQHF. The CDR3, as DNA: TGTGCCAGCAGTTCCACAGGGTACGGCAATCAGCCCCAGCATTTT.

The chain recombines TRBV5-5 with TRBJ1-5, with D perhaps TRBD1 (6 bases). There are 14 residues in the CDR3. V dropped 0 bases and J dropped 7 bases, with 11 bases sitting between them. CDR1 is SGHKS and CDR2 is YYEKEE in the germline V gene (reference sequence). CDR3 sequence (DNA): TGTGCCAGCAGCTTGGGGCAGGGGCGACAGCCCCAGCATTTT. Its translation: CASSLGQGRQPQHF. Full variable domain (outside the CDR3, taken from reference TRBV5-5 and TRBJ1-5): DAGVTQSPTHLIKTRGQQVTLRCSPISGHKSVSWYQQVLGQGPQFIFQYYEKEERGRGNFPDRFSARQFPNYSSELNVNALLLGDSALYLCASSLGQGRQPQHFGDGTRLSIL.

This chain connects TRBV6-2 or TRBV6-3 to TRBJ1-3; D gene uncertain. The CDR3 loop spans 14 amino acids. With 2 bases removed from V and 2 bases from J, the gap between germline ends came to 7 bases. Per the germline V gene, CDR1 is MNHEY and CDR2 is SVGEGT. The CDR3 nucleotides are TGTGCCAGCAGTTACCAAGTGACTGGAAACACCATATATTTT. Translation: CASSYQVTGNTIYF.

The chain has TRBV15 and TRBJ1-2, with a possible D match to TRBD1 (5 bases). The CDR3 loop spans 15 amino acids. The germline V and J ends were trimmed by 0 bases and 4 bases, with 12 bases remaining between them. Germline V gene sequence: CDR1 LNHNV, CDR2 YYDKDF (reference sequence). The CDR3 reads CATSRDLLGGYGYTF. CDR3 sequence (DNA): TGTGCCACCAGCAGAGACCTCTTGGGGGGCTATGGCTACACCTTC.

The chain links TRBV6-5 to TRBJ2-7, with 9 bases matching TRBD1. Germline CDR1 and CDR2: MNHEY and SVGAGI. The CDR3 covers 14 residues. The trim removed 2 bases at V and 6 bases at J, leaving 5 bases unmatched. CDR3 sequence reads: CASSYAGQGFEQYF. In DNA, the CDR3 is TGTGCCAGCAGTTACGCGGGACAGGGATTCGAGCAGTACTTC.

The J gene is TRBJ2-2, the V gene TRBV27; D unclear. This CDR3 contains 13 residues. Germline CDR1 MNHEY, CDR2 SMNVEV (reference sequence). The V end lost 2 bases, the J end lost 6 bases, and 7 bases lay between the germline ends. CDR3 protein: CASSLIGPGELFF. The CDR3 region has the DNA TGTGCCAGCAGTTTAATTGGGCCCGGGGAGCTGTTTTTT.

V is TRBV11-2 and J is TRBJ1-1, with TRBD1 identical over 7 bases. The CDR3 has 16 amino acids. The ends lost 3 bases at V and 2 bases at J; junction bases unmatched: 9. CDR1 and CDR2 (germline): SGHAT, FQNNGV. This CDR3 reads CASSFDGRTGNTEAFF. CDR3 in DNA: TGTGCCAGCAGCTTCGATGGCAGGACAGGCAACACTGAAGCTTTCTTT.

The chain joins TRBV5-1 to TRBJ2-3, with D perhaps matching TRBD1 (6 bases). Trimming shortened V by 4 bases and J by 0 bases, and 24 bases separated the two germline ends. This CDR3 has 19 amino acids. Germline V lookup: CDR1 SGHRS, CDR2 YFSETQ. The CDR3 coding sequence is TGCGCCAGCAGCCTTCAAGGGGCAGGGGAAATACATAGCACAGATACGCAGTATTTT. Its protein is CASSLQGAGEIHSTDTQYF.